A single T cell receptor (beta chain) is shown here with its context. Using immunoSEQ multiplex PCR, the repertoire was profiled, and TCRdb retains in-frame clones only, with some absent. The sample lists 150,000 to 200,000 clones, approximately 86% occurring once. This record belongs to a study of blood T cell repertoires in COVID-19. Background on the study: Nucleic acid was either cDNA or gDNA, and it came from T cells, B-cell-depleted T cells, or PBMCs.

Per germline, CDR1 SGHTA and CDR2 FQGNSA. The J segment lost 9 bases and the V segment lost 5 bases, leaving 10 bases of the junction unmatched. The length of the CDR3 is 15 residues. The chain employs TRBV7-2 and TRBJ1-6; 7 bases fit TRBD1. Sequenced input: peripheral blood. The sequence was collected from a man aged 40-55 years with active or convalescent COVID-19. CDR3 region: CASSPLTGYSSPLHF. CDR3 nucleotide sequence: TGTGCCAGCAGCCCACTGACAGGGTACAGTTCACCCCTCCACTTT.